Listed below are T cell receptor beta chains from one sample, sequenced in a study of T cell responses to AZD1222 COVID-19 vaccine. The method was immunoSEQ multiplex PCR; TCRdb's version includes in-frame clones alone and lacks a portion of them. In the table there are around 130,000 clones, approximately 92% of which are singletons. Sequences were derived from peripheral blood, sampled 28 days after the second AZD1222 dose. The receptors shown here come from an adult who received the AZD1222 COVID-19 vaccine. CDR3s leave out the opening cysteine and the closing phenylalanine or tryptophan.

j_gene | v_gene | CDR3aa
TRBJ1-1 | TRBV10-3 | AISESGWNTEAF
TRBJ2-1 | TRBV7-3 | ASSPRQGSNEQF
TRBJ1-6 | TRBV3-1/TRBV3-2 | ASGGRTDNSPLH
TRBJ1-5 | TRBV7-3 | ASSLGALGNQPQH
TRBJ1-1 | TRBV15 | ATSRDRRWDTEAF
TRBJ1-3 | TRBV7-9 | ASSYDRGAGNTIY
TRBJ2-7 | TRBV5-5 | ASSLVGTGVDGIF
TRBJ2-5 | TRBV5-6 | ASSVPSGGAETQY
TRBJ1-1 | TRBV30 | AWSLGQETSEAF
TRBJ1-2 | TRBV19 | ASSPPQGFGYGYT
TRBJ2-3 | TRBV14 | ASSLRPGDTQY